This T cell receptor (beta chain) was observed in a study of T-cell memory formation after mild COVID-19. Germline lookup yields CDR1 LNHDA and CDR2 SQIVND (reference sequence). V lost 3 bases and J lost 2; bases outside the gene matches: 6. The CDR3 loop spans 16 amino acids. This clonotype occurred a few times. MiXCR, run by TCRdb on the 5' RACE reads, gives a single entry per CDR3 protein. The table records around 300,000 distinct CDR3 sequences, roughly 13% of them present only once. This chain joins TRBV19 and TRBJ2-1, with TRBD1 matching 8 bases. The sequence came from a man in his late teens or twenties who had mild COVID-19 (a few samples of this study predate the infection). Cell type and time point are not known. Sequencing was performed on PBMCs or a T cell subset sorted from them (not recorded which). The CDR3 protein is CASSMGRDRTYNEQFF. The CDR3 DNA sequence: TGTGCCAGTAGTATGGGCCGGGACAGGACCTACAATGAGCAGTTCTTC.